These 6 T cell receptor beta chains were sequenced from one sample in a study of blood T cell repertoires in COVID-19. Measured with immunoSEQ multiplex PCR; TCRdb has only the in-frame clones, and not every one. The profile shows about 280,000 clones, about 87% of them singletons. Sequencing was done on a sample of PBMCs or T cells enriched from blood (not recorded which). The receptors come from a woman in her twenties or thirties with acute COVID-19.

The chain has TRBV7-9 and TRBJ2-1; 7 bases are shared with TRBD2. Losses at the gene ends were 4 bases for V and 7 bases for J; bases not matched to a gene: 16. Germline-derived CDR1 and CDR2 are SEHNR and FQNEAQ (reference sequence). CDR3 length: 17 residues. This CDR3 is CASSSKVAGAGWNEQFF. The CDR3 DNA reads TGTGCCAGCAGCTCGAAAGTGGCGGGAGCTGGTTGGAATGAGCAGTTCTTC.

This clone was detected only once. The genes are TRBV2 and TRBJ2-1, with 9 positions matching TRBD2. CDR1 and CDR2 (germline): SNHLY, FYNNEI. The CDR3 is made up of 15 amino acids. The V and J ends lost 3 bases and 7 bases, in that order; junction bases with no gene match: 7. The CDR3 spells CASSEASGDVNEQFF. CDR3 sequence (DNA): TGTGCCAGCAGTGAGGCTAGCGGGGATGTGAATGAGCAGTTCTTC.

The J gene is TRBJ2-5, the V gene TRBV3-1 (or the pseudogene TRBV3-2), with a weak D call TRBD1 (5 bases). CDR1 is LGHDT, CDR2 YNNKEL, per germline (reference sequence). V lost 3 bases and J lost 2, with 7 bases in between. The length of the CDR3 is 13 residues. The chain's CDR3 is CASSQGRQETQYF. The DNA for the CDR3 is TGTGCCAGCAGCCAGGGGCGACAAGAGACCCAGTACTTC.

This clone was observed a single time. This chain connects TRBV9 to TRBJ2-3, with D maybe TRBD1 (6 bases). With 2 bases removed from V and 5 bases from J, the gap between germline ends came to 18 bases. CDR1 is SGDLS and CDR2 is YYNGEE in the germline V gene. The CDR3 contains 16 residues. DNA of the CDR3: TGTGCCAGCAGCGTCTCAGGTGGGGGCTGGGGAGATACGCAGTATTTT. It is translated as CASSVSGGGWGDTQYF.

The chain joins TRBV9 to TRBJ2-2, with a weak D call TRBD2 (6 bases). The CDR3 length is 15 residues. V lost 1 base and J lost 2, with 9 bases in between. In germline, CDR1 is SGDLS, CDR2 YYNGEE. CDR3 in amino acids: CASSVRGVNTGELFF. The CDR3 nucleotides read TGTGCCAGCAGCGTACGCGGGGTTAACACCGGGGAGCTGTTTTTT.

The CDR3 spells CASSRGTTREQYF. CDR3 DNA: TGTGCCAGCAGCCGTGGGACTACTAGGGAGCAGTACTTC. The V call is TRBV14, the J call TRBJ2-7; 7 bases are a match to TRBD2. CDR1 and CDR2 (germline): SGHDN, FVKESK. The CDR3 has 13 amino acids. V lost 4 bases and J lost 7; bases outside the gene matches: 7.